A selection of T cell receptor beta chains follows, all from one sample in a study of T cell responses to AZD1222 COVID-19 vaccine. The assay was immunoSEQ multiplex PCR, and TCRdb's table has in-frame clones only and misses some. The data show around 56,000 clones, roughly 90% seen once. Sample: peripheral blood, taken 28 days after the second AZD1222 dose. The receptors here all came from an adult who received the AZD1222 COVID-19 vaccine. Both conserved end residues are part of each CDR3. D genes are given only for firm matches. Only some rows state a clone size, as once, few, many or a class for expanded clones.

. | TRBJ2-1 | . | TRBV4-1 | CASSHADGSTYNEQFF | TGCGCCAGCAGCCACGCCGATGGATCAACCTACAATGAGCAGTTCTTC
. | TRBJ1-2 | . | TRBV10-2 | CASSESSRRTRYYTF | TGCGCCAGCAGTGAGAGCTCACGGAGGACCAGGTACTACACCTTC
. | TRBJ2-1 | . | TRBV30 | CAWSVAGFEQFF | TGTGCCTGGAGTGTAGCTGGCTTTGAGCAGTTCTTC
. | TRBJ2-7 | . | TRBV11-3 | CASSSIGYEQYF | TGTGCCAGCAGCTCCATAGGCTACGAGCAGTACTTC
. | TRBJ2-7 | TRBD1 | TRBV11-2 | CASTHGQGISYEQYF | TGTGCCAGCACCCACGGACAGGGGATATCCTACGAGCAGTACTTC
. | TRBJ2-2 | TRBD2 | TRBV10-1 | CASSVRETVGELFF | TGCGCCAGCAGTGTGCGGGAGACGGTCGGGGAGCTGTTTTTT
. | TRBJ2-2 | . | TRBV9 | CASTDRGVNTGELFF | TGTGCCAGCACAGATAGGGGGGTGAACACCGGGGAGCTGTTTTTT
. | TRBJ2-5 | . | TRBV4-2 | CASSQARIATQYF | TGTGCCAGCAGCCAAGCCCGGATAGCGACCCAGTACTTC
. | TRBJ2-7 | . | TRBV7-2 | CASSLEAGLGYEQYF | TGTGCCAGCAGCTTAGAGGCAGGGTTGGGCTACGAGCAGTACTTC
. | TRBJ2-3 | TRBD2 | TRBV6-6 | CASTTLAGGTDTQYF | TGTGCCAGCACTACACTAGCGGGGGGCACAGATACGCAGTATTTT
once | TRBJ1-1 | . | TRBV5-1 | CASRYMNTEAFF | TGCGCCAGCAGATACATGAACACTGAAGCTTTCTTT
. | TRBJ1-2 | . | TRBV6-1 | CASSERETGSEGYTF | TGTGCCAGCAGTGAAAGGGAAACAGGGTCGGAGGGCTACACCTTC
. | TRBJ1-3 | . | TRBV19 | CASSMSPSSGNTIYF | TGTGCCAGTAGTATGTCCCCGAGCTCTGGAAACACCATATATTTT
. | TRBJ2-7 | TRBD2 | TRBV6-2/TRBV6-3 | CASSFLAGVEQYF | TGTGCCAGCAGTTTCCTAGCGGGAGTCGAGCAGTACTTC
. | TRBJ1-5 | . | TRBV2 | CASRTDIANQPQHF | TGTGCCAGCAGGACAGATATAGCAAATCAGCCCCAGCATTTT
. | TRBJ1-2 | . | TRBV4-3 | CASSAVEGRPGYTF | TGCGCCAGCAGCGCAGTTGAGGGGCGGCCGGGCTACACCTTC
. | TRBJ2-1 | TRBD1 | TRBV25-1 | CASSAAGVRGHNEQFF | TGTGCCAGCAGTGCTGCAGGGGTTAGGGGGCACAATGAGCAGTTCTTC
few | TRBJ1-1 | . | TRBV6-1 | CASSEVSLGKNTEAFF | TGTGCCAGCAGTGAAGTATCACTGGGGAAGAACACTGAAGCTTTCTTT
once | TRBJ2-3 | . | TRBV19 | CASRGGDTQYF | TGTGCCAGTAGAGGGGGGGATACGCAGTATTTT
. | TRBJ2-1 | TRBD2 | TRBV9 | CASSVAGGSSYNEQFF | TGTGCCAGCAGCGTAGCGGGCGGGAGCTCCTACAATGAGCAGTTCTTC
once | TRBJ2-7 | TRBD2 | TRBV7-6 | CASSSSGSHEQYF | TGTGCCAGCAGCTCTAGCGGGAGCCACGAGCAGTACTTC
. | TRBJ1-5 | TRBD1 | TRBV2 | CASSEEQGDGQPQHF | TGTGCCAGCAGTGAAGAACAGGGGGATGGTCAGCCCCAGCATTTT
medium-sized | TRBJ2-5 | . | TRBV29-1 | CSAQGGQETQYF | TGCAGCGCTCAAGGGGGGCAAGAGACCCAGTACTTC
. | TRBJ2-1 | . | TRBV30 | CAWSSYLRRYNEQFF | TGTGCCTGGAGTTCTTATCTGAGGAGGTACAATGAGCAGTTCTTC
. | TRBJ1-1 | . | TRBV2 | CASSVMENTEAFF | TGTGCCAGCAGTGTAATGGAGAACACTGAAGCTTTCTTT
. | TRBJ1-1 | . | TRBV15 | CATSSRTEAFF | TGTGCCACGTCTTCGCGGACTGAAGCTTTCTTT
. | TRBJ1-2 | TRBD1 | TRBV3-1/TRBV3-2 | CASSQRGGQMGGYTF | TGTGCCAGCAGCCAACGGGGGGGACAGATGGGTGGCTACACCTTC
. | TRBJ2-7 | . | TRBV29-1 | CSVGAGLYEQYF | TGCAGCGTCGGCGCGGGATTGTACGAGCAGTACTTC